These T cell receptor beta chains were read from a single sample in a study of blood T cell repertoires in COVID-19. Profiled with immunoSEQ multiplex PCR; TCRdb holds only in-frame clones, not every one. The sample records about 60,000 clones, roughly 79% being singletons. The sample comprised peripheral blood. These receptor sequences come from a man aged 55 to 69 with acute or convalescent COVID-19. CDR3s include the opening cysteine and the closing phenylalanine or tryptophan. Fields, in order: CDR3 length, clone size, V gene, J gene, D gene, CDR3 protein, CDR3 DNA. The D gene is left open where the match is weak. Clone size appears in some rows only: once, few, many, or a class for an expanded clone.

>15|few|TRBV11-3|TRBJ2-1|NA
CASSARGATYNEQFF
TGTGCCAGCAGCGCTCGGGGGGCTACCTACAATGAGCAGTTCTTC
>16|once|TRBV4-2|TRBJ1-2|TRBD1
CASSQAPGGEGYGYTF
TGTGCCAGCAGCCAAGCCCCAGGGGGCGAGGGCTATGGCTACACCTTC
>12|NA|TRBV19|TRBJ1-5|NA
CASSIGEQPQHF
TGTGCCAGTAGTATAGGAGAACAGCCCCAGCATTTT
>13|NA|TRBV7-2|TRBJ1-4|NA
CASSSRQTEKLFF
TGTGCCAGCAGCTCTCGACAGACTGAAAAACTGTTTTTT
>15|NA|TRBV19|TRBJ2-6|NA
CASSISVSGANVLTF
TGTGCCAGTAGTATCAGCGTCTCTGGGGCCAACGTCCTGACTTTC
>14|once|TRBV5-4|TRBJ2-2|NA
CASSLDLNTGELFF
TGTGCCAGCAGCTTGGACTTAAACACCGGGGAGCTGTTTTTT
>15|NA|TRBV5-6|TRBJ2-1|NA
CASSPPTVLGNEQFF
TGTGCCAGCAGCCCTCCGACAGTCCTAGGCAATGAGCAGTTCTTC
>17|NA|TRBV4-1|TRBJ1-5|NA
CASSRGGAENSNQPQHF
TGCGCCAGCAGCCGCGGCGGGGCGGAAAATAGCAATCAGCCCCAGCATTTT
>15|NA|TRBV9|TRBJ1-6|NA
CASSASWSSDSPLHF
TGTGCCAGCAGCGCATCGTGGAGTAGCGATTCACCCCTCCACTTT
>15|NA|TRBV2|TRBJ1-5|NA
CASSEESLDLKPQHF
TGTGCCAGCAGTGAAGAGAGCCTCGACTTAAAGCCCCAGCATTTT
>13|NA|TRBV5-4|TRBJ1-6|TRBD1
CATRGQGDSPLHF
TGTGCCACCCGGGGACAGGGGGATTCACCCCTCCACTTT
>12|NA|TRBV9|TRBJ1-6|NA
CASREGNSPLHF
TGTGCCAGCAGGGAGGGTAATTCACCCCTCCACTTT
>13|NA|TRBV11-2|TRBJ2-7|NA
CASSLDPGQEQYF
TGTGCCAGCAGCTTAGACCCAGGCCAAGAGCAGTACTTC
>17|NA|TRBV11-2|TRBJ2-3|NA
CASSPELALTGTDTQYF
TGTGCCAGCAGCCCAGAACTAGCTCTTACTGGCACAGATACGCAGTATTTT
>14|NA|TRBV6-5|TRBJ1-5|TRBD1
CASSLQGREQPQHF
TGTGCCAGCAGTCTACAGGGGCGGGAACAGCCCCAGCATTTT
>14|NA|TRBV7-9|TRBJ1-3|NA
CASSATGTENTIYF
TGTGCCAGCAGCGCTACAGGGACGGAAAACACCATATATTTT
>13|NA|TRBV6-5|TRBJ2-1|TRBD1
CASSWTGTHEQFF
TGTGCCAGCAGTTGGACAGGGACCCATGAGCAGTTCTTC
>17|NA|TRBV29-1|TRBJ1-2|TRBD1
CSVPTGGLTGWQGGYTF
TGCAGCGTCCCGACAGGGGGCTTAACGGGGTGGCAGGGTGGCTACACCTTC
>15|NA|TRBV19|TRBJ1-2|NA
CASSIGTKVNYGYTF
TGTGCCAGTAGTATAGGGACTAAAGTCAACTATGGCTACACCTTC
>14|NA|TRBV13|TRBJ1-6|NA
CASSSDRDYSPLHF
TGTGCCAGCAGCTCTGACAGAGATTATTCACCCCTCCACTTT
>14|NA|TRBV29-1|TRBJ1-1|NA
CSVEGEEGFAEAFF
TGCAGCGTTGAAGGGGAGGAGGGTTTCGCTGAAGCTTTCTTT
>17|NA|TRBV5-1|TRBJ1-3|NA
CASSLESRDFSGNTIYF
TGCGCCAGCAGCTTGGAATCCAGGGACTTCTCTGGAAACACCATATATTTT
>14|once|TRBV15|TRBJ1-1|NA
CATSRDLTITEAFF
TGTGCCACCAGCAGAGATTTGACTATCACTGAAGCTTTCTTT
>14|NA|TRBV7-6|TRBJ2-7|NA
CASSFGSQAYEQYF
TGTGCCAGCAGCTTCGGGAGTCAAGCCTACGAGCAGTACTTC
>14|NA|TRBV14|TRBJ1-2|TRBD1
CASSQTGQGGGYTF
TGTGCCAGCAGCCAAACGGGACAGGGCGGAGGCTACACCTTC
>13|once|TRBV5-1|TRBJ2-3|TRBD1
CASSAGTGGSRYF
TGCGCCAGCAGTGCCGGGACAGGGGGCTCTCGGTATTTT
>16|NA|TRBV9|TRBJ2-3|NA
CASSPSAGPGLDTQYF
TGTGCCAGCAGCCCCTCAGCGGGCCCGGGCCTAGATACGCAGTATTTT
>14|NA|TRBV24-1|TRBJ1-2|NA
CATSHPAGNYGYTF
TGTGCCACCAGTCATCCTGCGGGAAACTATGGCTACACCTTC
>13|NA|TRBV7-2|TRBJ1-6|NA
CASSFLYQDPLHF
TGTGCCAGCAGCTTTTTATATCAGGATCCCCTCCACTTT
>15|NA|TRBV18|TRBJ1-3|NA
CASTYDRSSGNTIYF
TGTGCCAGCACCTATGACCGGAGCTCTGGAAACACCATATATTTT
>15|once|TRBV5-1|TRBJ1-3|NA
CASSFSDSSGNTIYF
TGCGCCAGCAGCTTCTCGGACTCATCTGGAAACACCATATATTTT
>15|NA|TRBV27|TRBJ1-1|TRBD1
CASSLGQVGNTEAFF
TGTGCCAGCAGTTTGGGACAGGTTGGGAACACTGAAGCTTTCTTT
>17|NA|TRBV5-1|TRBJ1-3|TRBD1
CASSSGTGGSLLNTIYF
TGCGCCAGCAGCTCCGGGACAGGGGGCTCCCTCTTAAACACCATATATTTT
>17|NA|TRBV19|TRBJ2-3|TRBD2
CASSTQGLAGYTDTQYF
TGTGCCAGTAGTACCCAGGGGCTAGCGGGTTACACAGATACGCAGTATTTT
>15|NA|TRBV25-1|TRBJ1-1|NA
CASSPGHFPGTEAFF
TGTGCCAGCAGTCCTGGACATTTCCCAGGAACTGAAGCTTTCTTT
>20|once|TRBV4-1|TRBJ2-1|TRBD2
CASSQDIQRTSRKLYNEQFF
TGCGCCAGCAGCCAAGATATCCAACGGACTAGCCGTAAATTATACAATGAGCAGTTCTTC
>13|NA|TRBV29-1|TRBJ1-1|TRBD1
CSAQTGGDTEAFF
TGCAGCGCCCAGACAGGGGGTGACACTGAAGCTTTCTTT
>12|NA|TRBV20-1|TRBJ1-2|NA
CSASISGERYTF
TGCAGTGCTAGTATCAGCGGCGAACGCTACACCTTC
>15|NA|TRBV5-1|TRBJ1-2|NA
CASSLDDSGGPGYTF
TGCGCCAGCAGCTTGGACGACAGCGGAGGGCCGGGCTACACCTTC
>19|NA|TRBV10-3|TRBJ2-7|NA
CAISESFRALGGGRYEQYF
TGTGCCATCAGTGAGTCATTCCGAGCCTTAGGGGGGGGGAGGTACGAGCAGTACTTC
>16|NA|TRBV5-6|TRBJ2-2|NA
CASSLSLYEHTGELFF
TGTGCCAGCAGCTTAAGCTTATATGAGCACACCGGGGAGCTGTTTTTT
>13|many|TRBV29-1|TRBJ2-2|TRBD1
CSGGQANTGELFF
TGCAGCGGGGGACAGGCCAACACCGGGGAGCTGTTTTTT
>15|many|TRBV15|TRBJ1-3|NA
CATSREVATGNTIYF
TGTGCCACCAGCAGAGAAGTCGCGACTGGAAACACCATATATTTT
>13|NA|TRBV7-9|TRBJ2-2|NA
CASSSLYTGELFF
TGTGCCAGCAGCTCTCTGTACACCGGGGAGCTGTTTTTT
>15|NA|TRBV6-5|TRBJ1-6|NA
CASNRQVDYNSPLHF
TGTGCCAGCAATAGACAGGTGGATTATAATTCACCCCTCCACTTT
>14|NA|TRBV10-3|TRBJ1-1|NA
CAIYDRGSNTEAFF
TGTGCCATTTATGATCGGGGATCTAACACTGAAGCTTTCTTT